A selection of T cell receptor beta chains follows, all from one sample in a study of blood T cells in healthy people across ages. TCRdb reprocessed the 5' RACE reads via MiXCR and lists one record per CDR3 protein. The table records about 1.5 million distinct CDR3 sequences, 35% to 45% of them present only once. The sequenced sample consisted of blood. Receptor source: a woman under 30 in good health. Each CDR3 is given with its conserved first and last residue. Fields, in order: D gene, J gene, clone size, V gene, CDR3 DNA, CDR3 protein. The D gene is left open where the match is weak. Clone sizes are given selectively: once, few, many, or a class where the clone is expanded.

D: .
J: TRBJ2-5
size: few
V: TRBV2
DNA: TGTGCCTCACAACAGGACGGAGAGACCCAGTACTTC
CDR3: CASQQDGETQYF

D: .
J: TRBJ2-2
size: .
V: TRBV5-1
DNA: TGCGCCAGCAGCTCCTTGGGGGACACCGGGGAGCTGTTTTTT
CDR3: CASSSLGDTGELFF

D: .
J: TRBJ2-1
size: few
V: TRBV7-9
DNA: TGTGCCAGCGGAGGCCATTTGGGGAATGAGCAGTTCTTC
CDR3: CASGGHLGNEQFF

D: TRBD2
J: TRBJ2-5
size: .
V: TRBV29-1
DNA: TGCAGCGTTGAATTGCAGCGGGAGAGGAATGAGCAGTACTTC
CDR3: CSVELQRERNEQYF

D: TRBD1
J: TRBJ2-1
size: many
V: TRBV20-1
DNA: TGCAGTGCCCTGGGGGACAGGTACAATGAGCAGTTCTTC
CDR3: CSALGDRYNEQFF

D: .
J: TRBJ2-1
size: once
V: TRBV21-1
DNA: TGTGCCAGCAGCAAAGCTTGTGGCGGGAGATGGGAGGCGCAGTTCTTC
CDR3: CASSKACGGRWEAQFF

D: TRBD1
J: TRBJ2-7
size: .
V: TRBV27
DNA: TGTGCCAGCAGTTTATTGACGGGACAGGGGGACTACGAGCAGTACTTC
CDR3: CASSLLTGQGDYEQYF

D: .
J: TRBJ2-1
size: .
V: TRBV7-2
DNA: TGTGCCAGCAGCTTACCCCGTCGGGGGAATGAGCAGTTCTTC
CDR3: CASSLPRRGNEQFF

D: .
J: TRBJ2-1
size: .
V: TRBV27
DNA: TGTGCCAGCAGTTTATCGACGGTGTTTAGCGTCCACAATGAGCAGTTCTTC
CDR3: CASSLSTVFSVHNEQFF

D: TRBD2
J: TRBJ2-1
size: .
V: TRBV5-1
DNA: TGCGCCAGCAGCACTGGGGACTACTACAATGAGCAGTTCTTC
CDR3: CASSTGDYYNEQFF